A single sample gave rise to the 10 T cell receptor beta chains below, sequenced in a study of T cells in localized non-small cell lung cancer. TCRdb's copy holds only in-frame clones and misses some; the assay was immunoSEQ multiplex PCR. The data show approximately 47,000 clones, with around 86% seen just once and 2.5% held by the top ten. This sample comprised PBMCs, obtained before any cancer treatment. The source is a man aged 35 to 69 with stage II lung adenocarcinoma.

V is TRBV5-1 and J is TRBJ1-1, with D perhaps TRBD1 (6 bases). The length of the CDR3 is 17 residues. Trimming pared 0 bases from V and 4 bases from J, leaving 19 bases between. Germline-derived CDR1 and CDR2 are SGHRS and YFSETQ. CDR3 DNA sequence: TGCGCCAGCAGCTTGGGCCTGGGACAAGCCTATGGCACTGAAGCTTTCTTT. It encodes CASSLGLGQAYGTEAFF. Full variable domain (rest looked up from reference TRBV5-1 and TRBJ1-1): KAGVTQTPRYLIKTRGQQVTLSCSPISGHRSVSWYQQTPGQGLQFLFEYFSETQRNKGNFPGRFSGRQFSNSRSEMNVSTLELGDSALYLCASSLGLGQAYGTEAFFGQGTRLTVV.

The gene calls are TRBV7-8 and TRBJ1-2, with unresolved D. This CDR3 contains 15 residues. CDR1 and CDR2 (germline): SGHVS, FQNEAQ. Trimming took 5 bases from V and 6 from J, leaving 19 bases between them. The CDR3, as DNA: TGTGCCAGCAGCCACCAACTGGGTATGAGCAATGGCTACACCTTC. Amino acids: CASSHQLGMSNGYTF.

CDR3 in DNA: TGTGCCAGCAGTCCTGGGACAGGGTACGAGCAGTACGTC. Amino acid sequence: CASSPGTGYEQYV. J is TRBJ2-7 and V is TRBV28; TRBD1 aligns across 9 bases. J was trimmed by 4 bases and V by 5 bases; bases with no gene match: 3. Germline CDR1 is MDHEN and CDR2 is SYDVKM. The CDR3 runs 13 residues.

The V and J genes are TRBV5-1 and TRBJ1-2; D is undetermined. Germline V gene lookup returns CDR1 SGHRS and CDR2 YFSETQ. CDR3 length: 14 amino acids. Between the trimmed V and J ends, which lost 2 bases and 0 bases, there was a span of 8 bases. CDR3 sequence: CASSLGSSNYGYTF. CDR3 nucleotide sequence: TGCGCCAGCAGCTTAGGCAGCTCTAACTATGGCTACACCTTC.

This chain uses TRBV11-2 with TRBJ1-2, with D unclear. CDR1 is SGHAT and CDR2 is FQNNGV in the germline V gene. Trimming stripped 5 bases from V and 3 bases from J, with 16 bases between. This CDR3 region has 15 residues. The CDR3 protein is CASSPGSILYYGYTF. As DNA, the CDR3 is TGTGCCAGCAGCCCGGGGTCCATCCTATACTATGGCTACACCTTC.

V usage is TRBV7-9 and J usage is TRBJ2-3; D may be TRBD2 (7 bases). Germline assignment: CDR1 SEHNR and CDR2 FQNEAQ (reference sequence). CDR3 length: 15 residues. V gave up 7 bases and J gave up 4 bases, with 18 bases separating them. CDR3 loop: CASTPLGGGADTQYF. The CDR3 bases are TGTGCCAGCACCCCTTTGGGGGGGGGCGCAGATACGCAGTATTTT.

The genes are TRBV27 and TRBJ2-3; TRBD1 matches 8 bases. The CDR3 is 15 residues long. The germline V gene has CDR1 MNHEY and CDR2 SMNVEV (reference sequence). The junction had 6 bases not matched to a gene; V was cut back by 7 bases and J by 0 bases. The chain's CDR3 is CASNPGQDSTDTQYF. CDR3 DNA: TGTGCCAGCAATCCGGGACAGGATAGCACAGATACGCAGTATTTT.

The genes are TRBV13 and TRBJ2-1, with D possibly TRBD2 on 5 matching bases. The length of the CDR3 is 14 residues. V lost 1 base and J 7 bases, leaving 11 bases between the germline ends. Germline V lookup: CDR1 PRHDT, CDR2 FYEKMQ (reference sequence). The CDR3 spells CASSLDRRENEQFF. The CDR3 nucleotides read TGTGCCAGCAGCTTAGACCGAAGGGAGAATGAGCAGTTCTTC.

The rearrangement uses TRBV10-3 and TRBJ2-5; D call uncertain. Germline CDR1 is ENHRY and CDR2 is SYGVKD. V was shortened by 10 bases and J by 2 bases, with 17 bases between the two germline ends. CDR3 length: 14 residues. The CDR3 here is CATLQELSQETQYF. The CDR3 DNA is TGTGCCACCCTGCAGGAACTATCTCAAGAGACCCAGTACTTC.

J is TRBJ1-1 and V is TRBV6-5, with D tentatively TRBD1 (5 bases). This CDR3 spans 11 amino acids. Germline V lookup: CDR1 MNHEY, CDR2 SVGAGI. Trimming shortened V by 6 bases and J by 3 bases, and 5 bases separated the two germline ends. The CDR3 coding sequence is TGTGCCAGCAGGGGGGACACTGAAGCTTTCTTT. This encodes CASRGDTEAFF.